This TCR beta chain was obtained from a study of vaccination and CD4 T cells after COVID-19. Whole-study results and caveats: There were relatively few convalescent patients studied, and there were no early post-infection timepoints. The median proportion of reactive clones detected only post-vaccination in convalescent patients was around 89%. Spike mono-reactivity was shown by 304 of 307 vaccine-specific clones in convalescent patients.

Treatment of the sample: approximately 9-day PBMC culture with coronavirus spike peptide pools or control peptides (ViraFEST assay). First, ViraFEST expanded antigen-specific T cells with peptide pools, and next it sequenced the TCRs. Remarks on this clonotype: Its target is unknown.

The Oncomine TCR Beta short-read assay was applied to DNA of cultured CD4+ T cells. One entry per CDR3 protein, called by TCRdb with MiXCR from the PCR reads. In the table there are under 5,000 distinct CDR3 sequences, under 20% of which are singletons. Germline CDR1 LGHNA, CDR2 YNFKEQ. This CDR3 contains 16 residues. Trimming removed 2 bases at V and 6 bases at J, with 14 bases between. This clonotype was sampled from a human donor who had recovered from COVID-19. The material sequenced was CD4+ T cells from blood, cultured in vitro. The J gene is TRBJ1-6, the V gene TRBV4-2; D gene unclear. The chain's CDR3 is CASSQTPGRINSPLHF. Written as DNA, the CDR3 is TGTGCCAGCAGCCAAACGCCCGGACGGATTAATTCACCCCTCCACTTT.